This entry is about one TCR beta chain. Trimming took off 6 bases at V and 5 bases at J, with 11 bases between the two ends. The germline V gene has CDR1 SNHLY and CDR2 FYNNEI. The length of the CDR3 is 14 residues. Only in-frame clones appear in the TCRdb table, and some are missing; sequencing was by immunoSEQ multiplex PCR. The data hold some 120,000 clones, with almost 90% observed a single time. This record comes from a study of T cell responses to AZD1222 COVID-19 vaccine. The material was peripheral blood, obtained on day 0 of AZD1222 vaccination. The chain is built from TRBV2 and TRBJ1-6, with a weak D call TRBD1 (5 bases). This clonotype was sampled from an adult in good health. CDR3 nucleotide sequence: TGTGCCAGCAGGGCGGGGCCGGATAATTCACCCCTCCACTTT. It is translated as CASRAGPDNSPLHF.